Shown below are 21 T cell receptor beta chains from a single sample sequenced in a study of CD8 T cells in ankylosing spondylitis. TCRdb passed the 5' RACE reads through MiXCR, listing each CDR3 protein once. This sample has roughly 250,000 distinct CDR3 sequences, with around 9.1% found just once. The sample comprised blood, either unsorted or a sorted T cell fraction (not recorded which). These receptors all come from a male donor with ankylosing spondylitis or in good health (not recorded which).

In its sample, this clonotype was seen many times. This chain joins TRBV13 and TRBJ2-7; 12 nucleotides agree with TRBD2. CDR1 is PRHDT and CDR2 is FYEKMQ in the germline V gene (reference sequence). This CDR3 spans 21 amino acids. The ends lost 1 base at V and 2 bases at J; junction bases unmatched: 18. CDR3 nucleotides: TGTGCCAGCAGCTTAGTCCCTCATCCCCTTTCGACTAGCGGGAGTACCTACGAGCAGTACTTC. This gives the protein CASSLVPHPLSTSGSTYEQYF.

This clonotype occurred a few times. The chain links TRBV9 to TRBJ2-5, with D possibly being TRBD1 (6 bases). The length of the CDR3 is 14 residues. Looked up from germline, CDR1 is SGDLS and CDR2 is YYNGEE. Deletions cut 0 bases from V and 5 bases from J, with 11 bases between. Here the CDR3 DNA reads TGTGCCAGCAGCGTAGGGTACAGGGAGGAGACCCAGTACTTC. Translation: CASSVGYREETQYF.

This clonotype was detected a few times. This rearrangement joins TRBV7-2 to TRBJ2-3; 7 bases fit TRBD2. J gave up 4 bases and V 7 bases, and 8 bases lay outside the gene matches. Germline CDR1 and CDR2: SGHTA and FQGNSA. The CDR3 is made up of 14 amino acids. CDR3 coding DNA: TGTGCCAGCAACCTAGGACTAGGGGCAGATACGCAGTATTTT. This gives the protein CASNLGLGADTQYF.

This clonotype was seen more than once but under ten times. The chain joins TRBV4-2 to TRBJ2-1; perhaps TRBD1 as D (5 bases). Germline assignment: CDR1 LGHNA and CDR2 YNFKEQ. The CDR3 covers 13 residues. Trimming removed 0 bases at V and 9 bases at J, with 9 bases between. CDR3 protein: CASSQDQGIEQFF. The CDR3 bases are TGTGCCAGCAGCCAAGATCAGGGTATTGAGCAGTTCTTC.

The DNA for the CDR3 is TGTGCCAGTAGTATAGGGGGGATACAGCCCCAGCATTTT. Protein product: CASSIGGIQPQHF. The V call is TRBV19, the J call TRBJ1-5; TRBD1 might be the D (5 bases). CDR1 and CDR2 from the germline V gene are LNHDA and SQIVND (reference sequence). CDR3 length: 13 amino acids. Trimming took 1 base from V and 7 from J, leaving 8 bases between them.

There are many counts of this clonotype. The V gene is TRBV20-1, the J gene TRBJ2-3, with 11 bases that match TRBD2. The ends lost 6 bases at V and 0 bases at J; junction bases unmatched: 14. Germline V gene sequence: CDR1 DFQATT, CDR2 SNEGSKA (reference sequence). CDR3 length equals 18 residues. The CDR3 DNA is TGCAGTGCCCTAGATAGCGGGAGGGCCGGGAAAAGCACAGATACGCAGTATTTT. Encoded protein: CSALDSGRAGKSTDTQYF.

The sample holds many counts of this clonotype. This sequence joins TRBV5-1 and TRBJ2-7; D is tentatively TRBD1 or TRBD2 (5 bases each). The CDR3 runs to 14 residues. Trimming removed 4 bases at V and 2 bases at J, with 13 bases between. The V gene's germline CDR1 is SGHRS and CDR2 YFSETQ. In DNA form, the CDR3 reads TGCGCCAGCAGCCTAACCGGGACCCCCTACGAGCAGTACTTC. It translates to CASSLTGTPYEQYF.

Ten or more counts support this clonotype. The chain employs TRBV6-2 or TRBV6-3 and TRBJ2-2, with a weak D call TRBD2 (6 bases). Between the trimmed V and J ends, which lost 8 bases and 0 bases, there was a span of 10 bases. CDR1 is MNHEY, CDR2 SVGEGT, per germline. There are 14 residues in the CDR3. DNA for the CDR3: TGTGCCAGCGGGGCTAGCGCGAACACCGGGGAGCTGTTTTTT. As protein: CASGASANTGELFF.

Many counts were recorded for this clonotype. The chain joins TRBV9 to TRBJ2-7; 8 nucleotides line up with TRBD1. The V gene end was trimmed by 2 bases and the J gene end by 2 bases; junction bases not matched to a gene: 3. Per germline, CDR1 SGDLS and CDR2 YYNGEE. The CDR3 totals 14 residues. CDR3 nucleotides: TGTGCCAGCAGCGTCGTGACAGGGGCCTACGAGCAGTACTTC. Translation gives CASSVVTGAYEQYF.

This clonotype was observed a few times. This chain connects TRBV6-2 or TRBV6-3 to TRBJ2-7; D is unclear. Germline loops: CDR1 MNHEY, CDR2 SVGEGT. The CDR3 length is 12 residues. V shed 5 bases and J shed 7 bases, with 12 bases lying between them. The CDR3 DNA reads TGTGCCAGCAGTAGCCGCCTTTGGGAGCAGTACTTC. Protein product: CASSSRLWEQYF.

This clonotype has ten or more counts. The rearrangement joins TRBV29-1 to TRBJ2-1; 8 bases align to TRBD2. The ends lost 8 bases at V and 4 bases at J; junction bases unmatched: 16. The CDR3 sequence is 16 residues long. Germline loops: CDR1 SQVTM, CDR2 ANQGSEA. As DNA, the CDR3 is TGCAGCACTGAAGCGACTAGCGCTTTCCTTTACAATGAGCAGTTCTTC. Encoded protein: CSTEATSAFLYNEQFF.

At least ten counts were recorded for this clonotype. In nucleotides, the CDR3 is TGTGCCAGCAGCAGGACTAGCCGCCAAGAGACCCAGTACTTC. Amino acid sequence: CASSRTSRQETQYF. The chain combines TRBV6-2 or TRBV6-3 with TRBJ2-5, with 8 bases lining up with TRBD2. Germline CDR1 and CDR2: MNHEY and SVGEGT. This CDR3 contains 14 residues. V was pared by 6 bases and J by 1 base, with 4 bases of the junction left unmatched.

This clonotype was seen ten or more times. The chain has TRBV5-1 and TRBJ2-1, with 9 nucleotides matching TRBD2. This CDR3 comprises 16 residues. Germline trimming cut 4 bases from V and 2 bases from J; bases unmatched to any gene: 7. Germline V CDR1 and CDR2: SGHRS, YFSETQ. The CDR3 nucleotides are TGCGCCAGCAGCCCACCGGGACTAGCCCCCTACAATGAGCAGTTCTTC. Its translation: CASSPPGLAPYNEQFF.

The rearrangement joins TRBV5-1 to TRBJ2-1; tentatively, D is TRBD2 (5 bases). Germline V lookup: CDR1 SGHRS, CDR2 YFSETQ. This CDR3 spans 12 amino acids. Trimming took off 7 bases at V and 6 bases at J, with 11 bases between the two ends. The CDR3 DNA sequence: TGCGCCAGCCGAGACTACGGCAATGAGCAGTTCTTC. This gives the protein CASRDYGNEQFF.

This clonotype has only a few counts. The gene calls are TRBV30 and TRBJ1-1; unclear D gene. V lost 2 bases to trimming and J lost 1 base, with 5 bases between them. This CDR3 contains 12 residues. CDR1 is GTSNPN, CDR2 SVGIG, per germline (reference sequence). The CDR3 region is CAWSLENTEAFF. The DNA for the CDR3 is TGTGCCTGGAGTTTAGAGAACACTGAAGCTTTCTTT.

This clonotype was detected ten times or more. The chain combines TRBV30 with TRBJ2-7; D unresolved. The V gene lost 4 bases and the J gene lost 6 bases, with 16 bases spanning the gap. This CDR3 contains 13 residues. Germline V gene sequence: CDR1 GTSNPN, CDR2 SVGIG (reference sequence). This chain's CDR3 is CAWMERPSFEQYF. DNA for the CDR3: TGTGCCTGGATGGAACGCCCCTCTTTCGAGCAGTACTTC. Combining the CDR3 with reference TRBV30 and TRBJ2-7 gives the whole variable domain SQTIHQWPATLVQPVGSPLSLECTVEGTSNPNLYWYRQAAGRGLQLLFYSVGIGQISSEVPQNLSASRPQDRQFILSSKKLLLSDSGFYLCAWMERPSFEQYFGPGTRLTVT.

CDR3 protein: CASRGGLDTDTQYF. The CDR3 DNA reads as TGCGCCAGCAGGGGGGGCCTGGACACAGATACGCAGTATTTT. The chain joins TRBV5-1 to TRBJ2-3; D is perhaps TRBD1 or TRBD2 (6 bases each). Germline V gives CDR1 SGHRS, CDR2 YFSETQ. CDR3 length: 14 residues. V was shortened by 5 bases and J by 2 bases, with 12 bases between the two germline ends.

In its sample, this clonotype was seen once. The chain links TRBV7-9 to TRBJ2-5, with no clear D. CDR3 size: 12 residues. V was pared by 5 bases and J by 4 bases, with 8 bases between. Germline V gene sequence: CDR1 SEHNR, CDR2 FQNEAQ (reference sequence). The CDR3 bases are TGTGCCAGCAGCGATTCCGGAGAGACCCAGTACTTC. It codes for CASSDSGETQYF. Together with reference TRBV7-9 and TRBJ2-5, the CDR3 gives the full variable domain: DTGVSQNPRHKITKRGQNVTFRCDPISEHNRLYWYRQTLGQGPEFLTYFQNEAQLEKSRLLSDRFSAERPKGSFSTLEIQRTEQGDSAMYLCASSDSGETQYFGPGTRLLVL.

This clonotype was counted many times. J is TRBJ2-3 and V is TRBV20-1, with D perhaps assigned TRBD1 or TRBD2 (6 bases each). The CDR3 covers 14 residues. Germline CDR1 is DFQATT and CDR2 is SNEGSKA (reference sequence). V lost 2 bases and J lost 4, with 13 bases in between. The CDR3 sequence is CSARSHREADTQYF. Here the CDR3 DNA reads TGCAGTGCTAGATCCCACAGGGAGGCAGATACGCAGTATTTT.

The chain carries TRBV20-1 and TRBJ1-1; 12 bases fit TRBD1. Per the germline V gene, CDR1 is DFQATT and CDR2 is SNEGSKA (reference sequence). Trimming took 1 base from V and 3 from J; bases not matched to a gene: 9. The CDR3 sequence is 17 residues long. As DNA, the CDR3 is TGCAGTGCTAGAGTGGGGACAGGGGGCATAAAGGACACTGAAGCTTTCTTT. Translated: CSARVGTGGIKDTEAFF.

This clonotype showed up just a few times. V usage is TRBV9 and J usage is TRBJ1-6; D ambiguous. This CDR3 is built from 15 residues. Germline V CDR1 and CDR2: SGDLS, YYNGEE. Trimming pared 3 bases from V and 5 bases from J, leaving 12 bases between. The CDR3 here is CASSANGGHNSPLHF. CDR3 DNA: TGTGCCAGCAGCGCGAATGGCGGTCATAATTCACCCCTCCACTTT.